The rows below give T cell receptor beta chains drawn from one sample of a study of blood T cells in healthy people across ages. TCRdb re-called the 5' RACE reads with MiXCR, one entry per CDR3 protein. This sample has 710,000 or so distinct CDR3 sequences; about 24% occur once, and the top ten carry under 25%. Material for sequencing was blood. The receptors derive from a man between 65 and 79 years old in good health. The CDR3 runs from the conserved cysteine through the conserved F or W. The D gene is left open where the match is weak. Where a row states a size, it is once, few, many or the class of an expanded clone; other rows omit it.

TRBJ1-5	once	TRBV7-8	NA	TGTGCCAGCAGCTTAGCGGGTGGGGCGAGTCAGCCCCAGCATTTT	CASSLAGGASQPQHF
TRBJ2-5	many	TRBV13	NA	TGTGCCAGCAGCCTGACAGGAGGACGAGAGACCCAGTACTTC	CASSLTGGRETQYF
TRBJ1-2	few	TRBV9	NA	TGTGCCAGCGGCCCCGGGGGGGCACAAATCTATGGCTACACCTTC	CASGPGGAQIYGYTF
TRBJ1-2	few	TRBV6-5	NA	TGTGCCTCCGGTCGGAGCAACTATGGCTACACCTTC	CASGRSNYGYTF
TRBJ2-3	few	TRBV13	NA	TGTGCCAGCAGCTCCAAACAGGGAAAGGGCGCAGATACGCAGTATTTT	CASSSKQGKGADTQYF
TRBJ2-5	NA	TRBV10-3	NA	TGTGCCATCAGTGAGATCGGTGAGACCCAGTACTTC	CAISEIGETQYF
TRBJ1-1	NA	TRBV20-1	TRBD1	TGCAGTGCTTTCGACAGAGGACAGGGGGTAACTGAAGCTTTCTTT	CSAFDRGQGVTEAFF
TRBJ2-1	NA	TRBV29-1	TRBD2	TGCAGCGTCTCCGCTAGCGGGAGTTTCAATGAGCAGTTCTTC	CSVSASGSFNEQFF
TRBJ1-1	NA	TRBV11-3	NA	TGTGCCAGCAGCTATTCAGGGCGAGAAGCTTTCTTT	CASSYSGREAFF
TRBJ2-3	few	TRBV7-2	TRBD2	TGTGCCAGCAGCATGGGACTAGCGGCTGGTGATACGCAGTATTTT	CASSMGLAAGDTQYF
TRBJ2-7	NA	TRBV27	NA	TGTGCCAGCAGCCCTCCAAGAGCCGCACCACCGTTACAGTCTCCGGACTACGAGCAGTACTTC	CASSPPRAAPPLQSPDYEQYF
TRBJ2-3	NA	TRBV9	NA	TGTGCCAGCAGCGTATTCGACAGCACAGATACGCAGTATTTT	CASSVFDSTDTQYF
TRBJ2-1	few	TRBV5-1	TRBD2	TGCGCCAGCAGTACCGGGACTAGCGGGGACAATGAGCAGTTCTTC	CASSTGTSGDNEQFF
TRBJ1-5	few	TRBV28	TRBD1	TGTGCCAGCCTGGACAGGGGGAGCAATCAGCCCCAGCATTTT	CASLDRGSNQPQHF
TRBJ2-6	NA	TRBV12-3/TRBV12-4	NA	TGTGCCAGCAGGCCTACAGGGTTCAAATCTACGGCCAACGTCCTGACTTTC	CASRPTGFKSTANVLTF
TRBJ2-3	few	TRBV5-1	NA	TGCGCCAGCAGCCCGGGGGGCTTATGGGGAGATACGCAGTATTTT	CASSPGGLWGDTQYF
TRBJ1-1	NA	TRBV12-3/TRBV12-4	NA	TGTGCCAGCAGGGGGGCCGCTGAAGCTTTCTTT	CASRGAAEAFF
TRBJ2-1	NA	TRBV12-3/TRBV12-4	NA	TGTGCCAGCAGTTCACCGACCCCCCCAAGTGAGCAGTTCTTC	CASSSPTPPSEQFF
TRBJ1-5	few	TRBV4-3	NA	TGCGCCAGCAGCCAAGAACTACGGCAGCCCCAGCATTTT	CASSQELRQPQHF
TRBJ2-1	NA	TRBV6-2/TRBV6-3	TRBD2	TGTGCCAGCACACTCATCCCTAGCGGGAGGTCCAATGAGCAGTTCTTC	CASTLIPSGRSNEQFF
TRBJ1-2	NA	TRBV29-1	NA	TGCAGCGTTGTGAGGGGTGTGGACTATGGCTACACCTTC	CSVVRGVDYGYTF
TRBJ2-5	NA	TRBV20-1	TRBD2	TGCAGTGCGGAGACTAGCGGAATAAAAGAGACCCAGTACTTC	CSAETSGIKETQYF
TRBJ1-1	NA	TRBV3-1	NA	TGTGCCAGCAGCCCCCTAAACGGGGGGGACACTGAAGCTTTCTTT	CASSPLNGGDTEAFF
TRBJ2-5	NA	TRBV20-1	NA	TGCAGTGCTGCCCCCCAAGAGACCCAGTACTTC	CSAAPQETQYF
TRBJ2-7	NA	TRBV5-1	NA	TGCGCCAGCAGCTTGTACCAGGGAACCTACGAGCAGTACTTC	CASSLYQGTYEQYF
TRBJ2-3	few	TRBV20-1	TRBD2	TGCAGCAACGGCGGGGGACTCACAGATACGCAGTATTTT	CSNGGGLTDTQYF
TRBJ2-7	many	TRBV18	NA	TGTGCCAGCTCACCTGGTCGCTACGAGCAGTACTTC	CASSPGRYEQYF
TRBJ1-4	NA	TRBV14	NA	TGTGCCAGCAGCCAAGTTCACAGGTTGGGTGAAAAACTGTTTTTT	CASSQVHRLGEKLFF
TRBJ1-6	many	TRBV4-3	NA	TGCGCCAGCAGCCAAGAAGACAGAGATAATTCACCCCTCCACTTT	CASSQEDRDNSPLHF